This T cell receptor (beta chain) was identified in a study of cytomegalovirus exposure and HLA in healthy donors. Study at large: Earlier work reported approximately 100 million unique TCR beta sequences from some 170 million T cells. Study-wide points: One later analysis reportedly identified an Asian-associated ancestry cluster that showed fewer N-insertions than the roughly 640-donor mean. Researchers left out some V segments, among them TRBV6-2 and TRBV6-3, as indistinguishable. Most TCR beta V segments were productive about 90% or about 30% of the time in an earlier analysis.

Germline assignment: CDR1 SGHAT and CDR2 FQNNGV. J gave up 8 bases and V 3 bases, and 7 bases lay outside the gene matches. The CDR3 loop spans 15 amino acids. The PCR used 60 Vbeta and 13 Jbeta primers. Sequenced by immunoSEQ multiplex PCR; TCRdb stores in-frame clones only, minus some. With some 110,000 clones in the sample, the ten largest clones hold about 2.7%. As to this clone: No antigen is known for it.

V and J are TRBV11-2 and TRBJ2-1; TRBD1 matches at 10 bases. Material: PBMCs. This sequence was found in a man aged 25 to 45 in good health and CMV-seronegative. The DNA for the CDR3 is TGTGCCAGCAGCTTTGAGACAGGGGGCGAGGATGAGCAGTTCTTC. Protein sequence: CASSFETGGEDEQFF.